The entry that follows covers one T cell receptor beta chain sequence. Original data processing: Amplification of reference gene primers was used by the study to estimate nucleated cell counts. The repertoire was sequenced with immunoSEQ multiplex PCR; TCRdb's copy has only in-frame clones and lacks some. For V, J and clone size, that table is used; D and trimming come from the DNA. Here the sample spans approximately 220,000 clones, 70% to 90% being singletons. The germline V gene encodes CDR1 WNHNN and CDR2 SYGVQD (reference sequence). V lost 8 bases and J lost 5, with 15 bases in between. The CDR3 runs 13 residues. These data belong to a study of blood T cell repertoires in COVID-19. Turning to the study itself: The study drew acute and convalescent COVID-19 samples from the United States, Italy and Spain. The analysed material was cDNA or gDNA that came from T cells, B-cell-depleted T cells, or PBMCs.

The receptor was derived from a man over 45 with acute or convalescent COVID-19. The sequencing input was peripheral blood. V gene TRBV10-1 combines with J gene TRBJ2-5; D is possibly TRBD2 (6 bases). The CDR3 DNA follows: TGCGCCAGCCAACGGGGAGGCGGGGAGACCCAGTACTTC. This codes for CASQRGGGETQYF.